This T cell receptor beta chain was recovered during a study of blood T cell repertoires in COVID-19. Individuals drawn from 24 US areas were about 18 to 90 years old. Participants classified as exposed had met a COVID-19 case within 2 weeks before study entry. The protocol was immunoSEQ multiplex PCR, while the TCRdb copy is restricted to in-frame clones and leaves out a portion. The table records 250,000 to 300,000 clones, under 90% of them present only once. Sequencing used PBMCs or T cells enriched from blood (not recorded which). This receptor was taken from a woman aged 45 to 65 who had been exposed to COVID-19.

The DNA of the CDR3 is TGTGCCAGCAGTTTAATCCCGTTGAGAACTAATGAAAAACTGTTTTTT. Residues: CASSLIPLRTNEKLFF. The rearrangement links TRBV28 to TRBJ1-4; D is uncertain. This CDR3 contains 16 residues. V was cut by 2 bases and J by 1 base, with 11 bases left in between. The V gene's germline CDR1 is MDHEN and CDR2 SYDVKM.